Reported below is one T cell receptor (beta chain). These data belong to a study of shared clonotypes between healthy human individuals. Libraries were prepared by immunoSEQ multiplex PCR; TCRdb keeps only in-frame clonotypes and omits some of them. The sample has 450,000 to 500,000 clones, around 80% seen once. Germline V lookup: CDR1 MNHNS, CDR2 SASEGT. The CDR3 sequence is 15 residues long. Trimming cost V 1 base and J 12 bases; bases outside gene matches: 10. The specimen sequenced was PBMCs. This receptor was obtained from a middle-aged woman in good health. Some clones in this sample may be carry-over from other donors' samples. The V call is TRBV6-1, the J call TRBJ2-3, with 10 bases matching TRBD2. The chain's CDR3 is CASSEGRLAGQSQYF. The CDR3 DNA is TGTGCCAGCAGTGAAGGAAGACTAGCGGGCCAAAGCCAGTATTTT.